Presented here are 30 T cell receptor beta chains from one specimen sequenced in a study of T cell responses to AZD1222 COVID-19 vaccine. Profiled with immunoSEQ multiplex PCR; TCRdb holds only in-frame clones, not every one. The data hold 140,000 to 150,000 clones, with 90% to 95% observed a single time. Sample: peripheral blood, taken on day 0 of AZD1222 vaccination. The receptors here all came from an adult in good health.

The chain employs TRBV6-6 and TRBJ1-2; maybe TRBD1 (6 bases). The germline V gene has CDR1 MNHNY and CDR2 SVGAGI (reference sequence). V was cut by 7 bases and J by 3 bases, with 12 bases left in between. The CDR3 contains 13 residues. DNA of the CDR3: TGTGCCAGCACCGAGGACAGCTACTATGGCTACACCTTC. It encodes CASTEDSYYGYTF.

V is TRBV4-3 and J is TRBJ2-1, with D perhaps TRBD1 or TRBD2 (5 bases each). Germline CDR1 reads LGHNA; CDR2 reads YSLEER. The CDR3 runs to 16 residues. The V and J ends lost 0 bases and 2 bases respectively, with 11 bases between them. CDR3 loop: CASSQDWTGPYNEQFF. The CDR3 nucleotides read TGCGCCAGCAGCCAAGATTGGACGGGGCCCTACAATGAGCAGTTCTTC.

The genes are TRBV19 and TRBJ2-1; TRBD1 might be the D (6 bases). CDR1 is LNHDA, CDR2 SQIVND, per germline (reference sequence). V was trimmed by 8 bases and J by 0 bases, leaving 14 bases between them. The CDR3 sequence is 15 residues long. The CDR3 here is CASSYRVYSYNEQFF. The CDR3 DNA is TGTGCCAGTTCATACAGGGTATACTCCTACAATGAGCAGTTCTTC.

The chain links TRBV2 to TRBJ1-5; 10 bases line up with TRBD1. The ends lost 4 bases at V and 7 bases at J; junction bases unmatched: 7. The germline CDR1 and CDR2 sequences are SNHLY and FYNNEI. The CDR3 spans 15 residues. DNA of the CDR3: TGTGCCAGCAGTGGGACAAGGGACAGGGGACAGCCCCAGCATTTT. It specifies CASSGTRDRGQPQHF.

This clone was counted a single time. This chain uses TRBV5-1 with TRBJ1-5; D might be TRBD1 (5 bases). Germline assignment: CDR1 SGHRS and CDR2 YFSETQ. This CDR3 comprises 14 residues. V shed 4 bases and J shed 6 bases, with 14 bases lying between them. In DNA, the CDR3 is TGCGCCAGCAGCCCCCAGGGAACGGGTCAGCCCCAGCATTTT. Its translation: CASSPQGTGQPQHF.

Written as DNA, the CDR3 is TGCGCCAGCAGCGGACCCGGGACAGGGGGCAATGGCTACACCTTC. Translation gives CASSGPGTGGNGYTF. This rearrangement joins TRBV5-1 to TRBJ1-2; the match to TRBD1 covers 12 bases. The germline CDR1 and CDR2 sequences are SGHRS and YFSETQ. Trimming at V came to 4 bases and at J to 6 bases, leaving 7 bases not matched to a gene. This CDR3 is built from 15 residues.

This chain joins TRBV10-1 and TRBJ2-1; 13 bases line up with TRBD2. Losses at the gene ends were 8 bases for V and 0 bases for J; bases not matched to a gene: 16. The CDR3 consists of 20 residues. Germline CDR1 reads WNHNN; CDR2 reads SYGVQD (reference sequence). CDR3 amino acids: CASDHTRLAGGPSSYNEQFF. The CDR3 DNA follows: TGCGCCAGCGATCATACCCGACTAGCGGGGGGCCCGAGCTCCTACAATGAGCAGTTCTTC.

V gene TRBV10-3 combines with J gene TRBJ1-2; D unclear. V dropped 2 bases and J dropped 3 bases, with 10 bases sitting between them. The CDR3 runs to 14 residues. The germline V gene encodes CDR1 ENHRY and CDR2 SYGVKD. CDR3 residues: CAISEPGTDYGYTF. CDR3 bases: TGTGCCATCAGTGAGCCAGGCACGGACTATGGCTACACCTTC.

The chain recombines TRBV6-6 with TRBJ1-4, with D possibly matching TRBD1 (6 bases). Trimming took off 0 bases at V and 11 bases at J, with 13 bases between the two ends. CDR3 length: 14 residues. Germline values: CDR1 MNHNY, CDR2 SVGAGI (reference sequence). CDR3 protein: CASSYSGGKGKLFF. The CDR3 DNA follows: TGTGCCAGCAGTTACTCTGGGGGCAAGGGGAAACTGTTTTTT.

The chain recombines TRBV3-1 (or the pseudogene TRBV3-2) with TRBJ2-1; D perhaps matches TRBD2 (6 bases). The CDR3 extends over 15 amino acids. Looked up from germline, CDR1 is LGHDT and CDR2 is YNNKEL (reference sequence). Trimming shortened V by 2 bases and J by 5 bases, and 13 bases separated the two germline ends. CDR3: CASSQWGVEHNEQFF. For the CDR3, the DNA is TGTGCCAGCAGCCAATGGGGGGTGGAGCACAATGAGCAGTTCTTC.

This chain uses TRBV19 with TRBJ1-3; no reliable D call. In germline, CDR1 is LNHDA, CDR2 SQIVND (reference sequence). CDR3 size: 12 residues. Trimming took off 5 bases at V and 5 bases at J, with 7 bases between the two ends. The CDR3 coding sequence is TGTGCCAGTAGTCTCGCCAGAAACACCATATATTTT. This gives the protein CASSLARNTIYF.

This clone showed up just once. V gene TRBV13 combines with J gene TRBJ1-2; a weak D match, TRBD1 (5 bases). The CDR3 length is 18 residues. V was shortened by 5 bases and J by 5 bases, with 27 bases between the two germline ends. Germline values: CDR1 PRHDT, CDR2 FYEKMQ (reference sequence). The CDR3 DNA sequence: TGTGCCAGCAGCCCCTCCCTCCGACAGCACCAGAGAGAGTATGGCTACACCTTC. Protein sequence: CASSPSLRQHQREYGYTF.

The chain is built from TRBV7-9 and TRBJ1-2; D not resolved. The CDR3 consists of 15 residues. CDR1 SEHNR and CDR2 FQNEAQ come from the germline V gene (reference sequence). V lost 2 bases and J lost 2, with 12 bases in between. The CDR3 protein is CASSLPNPSNYGYTF. DNA for the CDR3: TGTGCCAGCAGCTTACCGAACCCTTCCAACTATGGCTACACCTTC.

The chain employs TRBV2 and TRBJ2-2; possibly TRBD2 for D (5 bases). The germline gives CDR1 SNHLY, CDR2 FYNNEI. There are 15 residues in the CDR3. The V end lost 2 bases, the J end lost 3 bases, and 10 bases lay between the germline ends. The CDR3: CASSEWKGDTGELFF. CDR3 nucleotide sequence: TGTGCCAGCAGTGAATGGAAGGGAGACACCGGGGAGCTGTTTTTT.

J is TRBJ2-5 and V is TRBV2, with 9 bases fitting TRBD2. The CDR3 is 16 residues long. CDR1 and CDR2 (germline): SNHLY, FYNNEI. The trim removed 7 bases at V and 5 bases at J, leaving 14 bases unmatched. The CDR3 protein is CASTPIALAGLETQYF. The CDR3 DNA follows: TGTGCCAGCACCCCGATTGCCCTAGCGGGGCTGGAGACCCAGTACTTC. The full variable domain, in which reference TRBV2 and TRBJ2-5 provide the parts outside the CDR3, is EPEVTQTPSHQVTQMGQEVILRCVPISNHLYFYWYRQILGQKVEFLVSFYNNEISEKSEIFDDQFSVERPDGSNFTLKIRSTKLEDSAMYFCASTPIALAGLETQYFGPGTRLLVL.

As concerns this clone: This clone may be a read error of a much larger clone one base away. Within the sample, other DNA sequences also encode this same CDR3. The V call is TRBV6-2 or TRBV6-3, the J call TRBJ1-5; no clear D. CDR1 is MNHEY and CDR2 is SVGEGT in the germline V gene. Trimming removed 0 bases at V and 6 bases at J, with 12 bases between. The CDR3 consists of 15 residues. The CDR3 is CASSYSPDRGQPQHF. CDR3 DNA: TGTGCCAGCAGTTACTCCCCCGACCGGGGTCAGCCCCAGCATTTT.

A single count supports this clone. V is TRBV5-4 and J is TRBJ2-7; unclear D gene. Trimming took 4 bases from V and 3 from J, leaving 5 bases between them. Germline V gene sequence: CDR1 SGHNT, CDR2 YYREEE (reference sequence). The CDR3 consists of 11 residues. The CDR3 DNA follows: TGTGCCAGCAGCACCGGCTACGAGCAGTACTTC. It codes for CASSTGYEQYF.

V gene TRBV7-2 combines with J gene TRBJ2-3; D could derive from TRBD1 or TRBD2 (6 bases each). Per germline, CDR1 SGHTA and CDR2 FQGNSA. This CDR3 is 13 amino acids long. V dropped 4 bases and J dropped 4 bases, with 9 bases sitting between them. The CDR3 DNA reads TGTGCCAGCAGCTCAAGGGGGGCAGATACGCAGTATTTT. The encoded protein is CASSSRGADTQYF.

This clone was observed a handful of times. CDR3 amino acids: CASRTGTDTQYF. The CDR3 nucleotides read TGCGCCAGCAGGACAGGCACAGATACGCAGTATTTT. The chain combines TRBV10-1 with TRBJ2-3, with TRBD1 as a possible D gene (5 bases). Trimming pared 6 bases from V and 1 base from J, leaving 5 bases between. Germline CDR1 is WNHNN and CDR2 is SYGVQD (reference sequence). The CDR3 is 12 residues long.

This chain joins TRBV19 and TRBJ1-5; a weak D match, TRBD1 (5 bases). Trimming left V 5 bases short and J 1 base short, with 12 bases between. Germline V gene data show CDR1 as LNHDA and CDR2 as SQIVND (reference sequence). The CDR3 is 15 amino acids. Here the CDR3 DNA reads TGTGCCAGTAGTGCCGGTGGGGGGAGCAATCAGCCCCAGCATTTT. Amino acid sequence: CASSAGGGSNQPQHF.

The V gene is TRBV7-8, the J gene TRBJ1-1; possibly TRBD1 for D (5 bases). From germline, CDR1 is SGHVS and CDR2 FQNEAQ. The V end lost 8 bases, the J end lost 3 bases, and 13 bases lay between the germline ends. The CDR3 consists of 13 residues. The CDR3 DNA follows: TGTGCCAGCGGCCGGGCAGGGTACACTGAAGCTTTCTTT. This translates into CASGRAGYTEAFF.

The gene calls are TRBV4-1 and TRBJ1-1; D is uncertain. The CDR3 sequence is 13 residues long. The V and J ends lost 1 base and 8 bases respectively, with 11 bases between them. The germline V gene encodes CDR1 MGHRA and CDR2 YSYEKL. The CDR3 coding sequence is TGCGCCAGCAGCCAAGTCCAAGGATGGGAAGCTTTCTTT. Its translation is CASSQVQGWEAFF.

The chain couples TRBV18 to TRBJ2-5; a possible D gene is TRBD1 (6 bases). Between the trimmed V and J ends, which lost 6 bases and 1 base, there was a span of 15 bases. Germline V gene lookup returns CDR1 KGHSH and CDR2 LQKENI. The CDR3 runs 15 residues. CDR3 nucleotides: TGTGCCAGCTCCATGCTACAGGGATCCCAAGAGACCCAGTACTTC. Protein sequence: CASSMLQGSQETQYF.

The J gene is TRBJ2-3, the V gene TRBV3-1 (or the pseudogene TRBV3-2); D not resolved. The CDR3 has 14 amino acids. Germline lookup yields CDR1 LGHDT and CDR2 YNNKEL (reference sequence). V lost 6 bases and J 2 bases, leaving 12 bases between the germline ends. The chain's CDR3 is CASRMTGATDTQYF. CDR3 in DNA: TGTGCCAGCAGGATGACTGGAGCCACAGATACGCAGTATTTT.

The rearrangement joins TRBV11-1 to TRBJ2-7; D possibly corresponds to TRBD1 (6 bases). Per the germline V gene, CDR1 is SGHAT and CDR2 is FQDESV (reference sequence). Trimming took 5 bases from V and 1 from J, leaving 12 bases between them. There are 14 residues in the CDR3. CDR3 bases: TGTGCCAGCAGCCCCGGGACACCTTCCTACGAGCAGTACTTC. It yields the protein CASSPGTPSYEQYF.

CDR3 DNA sequence: TGTGCCACCAGTCAGGGTGGAGGGGCCCGCCTCACAGATACGCAGTATTTT. Translating it yields CATSQGGGARLTDTQYF. The chain links TRBV24-1 to TRBJ2-3, with D perhaps TRBD2 (6 bases). The V end lost 6 bases, the J end lost 2 bases, and 20 bases lay between the germline ends. Germline lookup yields CDR1 KGHDR and CDR2 SFDVKD. The CDR3 is made up of 17 amino acids.

The J gene is TRBJ1-1, the V gene TRBV12-3 or TRBV12-4; D unclear. The length of the CDR3 is 11 residues. Deletions cut 6 bases from V and 1 base from J, with 3 bases between. CDR3 protein: CASRENTEAFF. CDR3 bases: TGTGCCAGCAGGGAGAACACTGAAGCTTTCTTT.

V and J are TRBV2 and TRBJ1-1; 11 nucleotides line up with TRBD1. The trim removed 6 bases at V and 0 bases at J, leaving 3 bases unmatched. There are 15 residues in the CDR3. Per the germline V gene, CDR1 is SNHLY and CDR2 is FYNNEI. The CDR3 coding sequence is TGTGCCAGCAGCGGGACAGGGGGGATGAACACTGAAGCTTTCTTT. Its protein product is CASSGTGGMNTEAFF.

V gene TRBV5-1 combines with J gene TRBJ2-3, with 9 nucleotides matching TRBD1. The CDR3 contains 14 residues. Per the germline V gene, CDR1 is SGHRS and CDR2 is YFSETQ. The J segment lost 6 bases and the V segment lost 3 bases, leaving 5 bases of the junction unmatched. The CDR3 loop reads CASSSHRGLDTQYF. The DNA for the CDR3 is TGCGCCAGCAGCTCACACAGGGGGCTGGATACGCAGTATTTT.

J is TRBJ1-3 and V is TRBV7-8; D is possibly TRBD1 (5 bases). The CDR3 covers 15 residues. The ends were cut back, 4 bases at V and 4 bases at J, with 14 bases in the middle. From germline, CDR1 is SGHVS and CDR2 FQNEAQ. The CDR3 spells CASSSSRGGGNTIYF. CDR3 in DNA: TGTGCCAGCAGCTCGTCAAGGGGTGGCGGAAACACCATATATTTT.